Listed below are T cell receptor beta chains from one sample, sequenced in a study of blood T cell repertoires in COVID-19. TCRdb's copy holds only in-frame clones and misses some; the assay was immunoSEQ multiplex PCR. The table lists 270,000 or so clones, around 90% of them singletons. The source material was peripheral blood. All receptors derive from a woman aged 40 to 50 who had recovered from COVID-19. The CDR3 runs from the conserved cysteine through the conserved F or W. The D gene is left open where the match is weak. Size tells how often a clone was seen (once, few, many) or the class of an expanded clone, and some rows leave it out.

TRBV4-2	once	-	TRBJ2-7	TGTGCCAACGAGATTGGGGAGGGAGAGAGAGGGGGCGAGCAGTACTTC	CANEIGEGERGGEQYF
TRBV6-9	-	TRBD2	TRBJ2-7	TGTGCCAGCAGTTATCTTAAGAAGGGAGGCGGGAGTATCTACGAGCAGTACTTC	CASSYLKKGGGSIYEQYF
TRBV7-3	-	-	TRBJ2-2	TGTGCCAGCAGCTCCCAGGGTACGGCCGGGGAGCTGTTTTTT	CASSSQGTAGELFF
TRBV4-1	-	-	TRBJ1-3	TGCGCCAGCAGCCAAGAGGGAGACTCTGGAAACACCATATATTTT	CASSQEGDSGNTIYF
TRBV5-4	-	TRBD2	TRBJ2-3	TGTGCCAGCAGCTTGCCGGGAGGACTAGCGGTTGGACCGTCAGATACGCAGTATTTT	CASSLPGGLAVGPSDTQYF
TRBV19	-	TRBD2	TRBJ2-2	TGTGCCAGTAGTAGGGGACTAGCGGCCAAGGCCGGGGAGCTGTTTTTT	CASSRGLAAKAGELFF
TRBV9	-	-	TRBJ2-1	TGTGCCAGCAGCGTAGACGGGTGGTCGTCCTACAATGAGCAGTTCTTC	CASSVDGWSSYNEQFF
TRBV5-1	once	TRBD1	TRBJ2-2	TGCGCCAGCAGACCCGACAGGGGGTACACCGGGGAGCTGTTTTTT	CASRPDRGYTGELFF
TRBV28	-	TRBD1	TRBJ1-6	TGTGCCAGCAGGACTGACAGGGGGCTTTCACCCCTCCACTTT	CASRTDRGLSPLHF
TRBV6-1	-	-	TRBJ2-7	TGTGCCAGCAGTACCGCCGGTGGGCACGAGCAGTACTTC	CASSTAGGHEQYF
TRBV10-2	-	-	TRBJ2-7	TGCGCCAGCAGTGAGCTCTACGAGCAGTACTTC	CASSELYEQYF
TRBV6-4	-	-	TRBJ2-1	TGTGCCAGCAGTGATGAGCCAAGCTCCTACAATGAGCAGTTCTTC	CASSDEPSSYNEQFF
TRBV4-2	-	TRBD2	TRBJ2-3	TGTGCCAGCAGGGGAGCGGGGCGGACGGCAGATACGCAGTATTTT	CASRGAGRTADTQYF
TRBV11-3	-	-	TRBJ2-2	TGTGCCAGCAGCTTAGGCGACACCGGGGAGCTGTTTTTT	CASSLGDTGELFF
TRBV29-1	-	-	TRBJ2-1	TGCAGCGTCACGCAGGGTTACAATGAGCAGTTCTTC	CSVTQGYNEQFF
TRBV6-5	once	TRBD1	TRBJ1-2	TGTGCCAGCAGTTACGTCCAGGGGGCCGTGGATGGCTACACCTTC	CASSYVQGAVDGYTF
TRBV15	-	TRBD1	TRBJ2-2	TGTGCCACCAGCCGTAGGGACAGGGGTCCTACCGGGGAGCTGTTTTTT	CATSRRDRGPTGELFF
TRBV6-5	-	TRBD2	TRBJ2-3	TGTGCCAGCAGCCCGACTAGCGGGAGTGCAGATACGCAGTATTTT	CASSPTSGSADTQYF
TRBV19	-	TRBD1	TRBJ1-3	TGTGCCAGTAGTGAAATTCCGGGACAGGTCTTCGGAAACACCATATATTTT	CASSEIPGQVFGNTIYF
TRBV4-2	-	-	TRBJ2-1	TGTGCCAGCAGCCAAGATGCCGCGGCGAGCGGGACAACCAATGAGCAGTTCTTC	CASSQDAAASGTTNEQFF
TRBV5-1	-	TRBD2	TRBJ2-1	TGCGCCAGCAGCCTGAGGGGCGGGGGTGCTGGCGGGAGCCGCAATGAGCAGTTCTTC	CASSLRGGGAGGSRNEQFF
TRBV18	once	TRBD1	TRBJ1-5	TGTGCCAGCTCACCAGGGACAGATCAGCCCCAGCATTTT	CASSPGTDQPQHF
TRBV19	-	-	TRBJ1-1	TGTGCCAGTAGTGCACGGGACACCCGTGCTGAAGCTTTCTTT	CASSARDTRAEAFF
TRBV14	-	TRBD1	TRBJ2-1	TGTGCCAGCAGCCGACATGGGGTCCAGGGGGCCTACAATGAGCAGTTCTTC	CASSRHGVQGAYNEQFF
TRBV24-1	-	-	TRBJ2-2	TGTGCCACCAGTGATCCGGACAGTGCGAACACCGGGGAGCTGTTTTTT	CATSDPDSANTGELFF
TRBV9	-	-	TRBJ2-5	TGTGCCAGCAGCGTAGGGGCTAACCAAGAGACCCAGTACTTC	CASSVGANQETQYF
TRBV27	-	-	TRBJ2-3	TGTGCCAGCAGGGGGGGTCAGAAACCAAACACAGATACGCAGTATTTT	CASRGGQKPNTDTQYF
TRBV28	-	TRBD2	TRBJ2-7	TGTGCCAGCAGTTGGGGACTAGCGGGAGAAGGGTACGAGCAGTACTTC	CASSWGLAGEGYEQYF
TRBV24-1	-	TRBD1	TRBJ2-2	TGTGCCACCAGTGATTCAGGGGGCACCGGGGAGCTGTTTTTT	CATSDSGGTGELFF
TRBV30	-	-	TRBJ1-4	TGTGCCTGGAGTGTACGGGGGGCCGGGGAAAAACTGTTTTTT	CAWSVRGAGEKLFF
TRBV11-2	-	-	TRBJ2-1	TGTGCCAGCAGCGCGGCTAGCGACAAGAATGAGCAGTTCTTC	CASSAASDKNEQFF
TRBV27	-	-	TRBJ2-1	TGTGCCAGCAGTCCCGGGACTTCCCCGGGCGTGCAGTTCTTC	CASSPGTSPGVQFF
TRBV7-3	-	-	TRBJ1-1	TGTGCCAGCAGCTTAACTGCCGGGGACACTGAAGCTTTCTTT	CASSLTAGDTEAFF
TRBV7-3	-	-	TRBJ2-1	TGTGCCAGCAGCTTAAAGAGACAGGGGAGTTTGGGAGGGGACCTCAGGGGCAATGAGCAGTTCTTC	CASSLKRQGSLGGDLRGNEQFF
TRBV12-3/TRBV12-4	-	-	TRBJ1-6	TGTGCCAGCAGTCTCGGACAGCCCACACCCCTCCACTTT	CASSLGQPTPLHF
TRBV29-1	-	TRBD1	TRBJ2-6	TGCAGCGTGTCTCTCGTGGACAGGATGAACAGAAGCTCTGGGGCCAACGTCCTGACTTTC	CSVSLVDRMNRSSGANVLTF
TRBV19	medium-sized	-	TRBJ2-2	TGTGCCAGTAGTATACGGCAGGGGGAGGTCGGGGAGCTGTTTTTT	CASSIRQGEVGELFF
TRBV6-1	-	-	TRBJ1-4	TGTGCCAGCAGTGAAGGATCGGGAGGGGGACCCAGTGAAAAACTGTTTTTT	CASSEGSGGGPSEKLFF
TRBV10-3	-	TRBD2	TRBJ2-7	TGTGCCATCAGTGACCAAGTAACTAGCGGGTCCTTTTACGAGCAGTACTTC	CAISDQVTSGSFYEQYF
TRBV3-1/TRBV3-2	-	-	TRBJ2-7	TGTGCCAGCAGCGAACAGAAATACGAGCAGTACTTC	CASSEQKYEQYF
TRBV5-1	-	-	TRBJ2-7	TGCGCCAGCAGCTTGGTCGAGGGAAACTCCTACGAGCAGTACTTC	CASSLVEGNSYEQYF
TRBV11-2	-	-	TRBJ2-7	TGTGCCAGCAGCTTAGTTAGGGGCTACGAGCAGTACTTC	CASSLVRGYEQYF
TRBV4-2	-	-	TRBJ2-3	TGTGCCAGCAGCCAAGTGGGTCTAGCGCAGGGAGATACGCAGTATTTT	CASSQVGLAQGDTQYF
TRBV3-1/TRBV3-2	once	TRBD1	TRBJ2-7	TGTGCCAGCAGCCAAGGTTGGGCGGGACAGGGTTACTTC	CASSQGWAGQGYF
TRBV14	-	-	TRBJ2-5	TGTGCCAGCAGCCAAGCCAGGACAGCCCAGCAAGAGACCCAGTACTTC	CASSQARTAQQETQYF
TRBV7-3	-	TRBD2	TRBJ2-3	TGTGCCAGCAGCAAAACTAGCGGCACAGATACGCAGTATTTT	CASSKTSGTDTQYF
TRBV10-3	-	-	TRBJ2-2	TGTGCCATCAATCCCAGGGGCGAGGGCACCGGGGAGCTGTTTTTT	CAINPRGEGTGELFF
TRBV7-9	once	TRBD1	TRBJ2-1	TGTGCCAGCAGCTTAGTAAGCAGGGGGCCCCTTTTTGATGAGCAGTTCTTC	CASSLVSRGPLFDEQFF
TRBV6-6	-	TRBD2	TRBJ2-2	TGTGCCAGCAGGGCTAGCGGGGGAGCGAACACCGGGGAGCTGTTTTTT	CASRASGGANTGELFF
TRBV21-1	once	-	TRBJ2-7	TGTGCCAGCAGCAAGACCCGCGGGAGGTTCTTCCACGAGCAGTACTTC	CASSKTRGRFFHEQYF
TRBV24-1	once	TRBD1	TRBJ2-2	TGTGCCACCAGTGATGGGGACAGGGGTAACACCGGGGAGCTGTTTTTT	CATSDGDRGNTGELFF
TRBV30	-	-	TRBJ2-7	TGTGCCTGGAGGGACGGGACACTCGAGCAGTACTTC	CAWRDGTLEQYF
TRBV5-8	-	TRBD2	TRBJ2-5	TGTGCCAGCAGCTTAACTAGCGGGGGAGAGACCCAGTACTTC	CASSLTSGGETQYF
TRBV7-9	once	TRBD1	TRBJ1-1	TGTGCCAGCAGCCTCACAGGGGACACTGAAGCTTTCTTT	CASSLTGDTEAFF